Presented here are 22 T cell receptor beta chains from one specimen sequenced in a study of blood T cell repertoires in COVID-19. The data were produced by immunoSEQ multiplex PCR, yet TCRdb's version contains in-frame clones alone and is incomplete. The sample carries over 200,000 clones, roughly four fifths recorded once. What was sequenced was peripheral blood. These receptors were collected from a woman in her forties with acute or convalescent COVID-19.

The rearrangement links TRBV5-4 to TRBJ1-3; TRBD1 agrees at 8 bases. Germline lookup yields CDR1 SGHNT and CDR2 YYREEE (reference sequence). This CDR3 region has 17 residues. The V gene end was trimmed by 3 bases and the J gene end by 4 bases; junction bases not matched to a gene: 12. The CDR3 here is CASSYGPGGAEGNTIYF. In DNA, the CDR3 is TGTGCCAGCAGCTATGGACCAGGGGGCGCGGAGGGAAACACCATATATTTT.

CDR3 region: CASSQESPATNRVKNIQYF. CDR3 sequence (DNA): TGCGCCAGCAGCCAAGAATCCCCCGCCACGAACAGGGTCAAAAACATTCAGTACTTC. The chain combines TRBV4-3 with TRBJ2-4, with D perhaps matching TRBD1 (6 bases). The CDR3 is 19 amino acids. The germline V gene encodes CDR1 LGHNA and CDR2 YSLEER. The germline V and J ends were trimmed by 0 bases and 3 bases, with 21 bases remaining between them.

The chain is built from TRBV7-8 and TRBJ1-2; TRBD1 aligns across 7 bases. The CDR3 covers 15 residues. V lost 1 base and J lost 4; bases outside the gene matches: 6. The V gene's germline CDR1 is SGHVS and CDR2 FQNEAQ. The CDR3 nucleotides read TGTGCCAGCAGCTTAGGAGGGGGCCGCATCTATGGCTACACCTTC. Its translation: CASSLGGGRIYGYTF.

In its sample, this clone was seen once. The chain uses TRBV6-5 and TRBJ2-3; 8 nucleotides agree with TRBD2. Germline values: CDR1 MNHEY, CDR2 SVGAGI. Unmatched junction bases numbered 0, after V lost 0 bases and J lost 4 bases. CDR3 length: 14 residues. CDR3 sequence (DNA): TGTGCCAGCAGTTACTCGCGGGGGGCAGATACGCAGTATTTT. It encodes CASSYSRGADTQYF.

This chain connects TRBV27 to TRBJ1-1; D possibly corresponds to TRBD1 (6 bases). This CDR3 contains 14 residues. The germline CDR1 and CDR2 sequences are MNHEY and SMNVEV (reference sequence). V gave up 4 bases and J gave up 1 base, with 10 bases separating them. CDR3 region: CASSWGGANTEAFF. The CDR3 coding sequence is TGTGCCAGCAGTTGGGGGGGCGCGAACACTGAAGCTTTCTTT.

This chain uses TRBV7-9 with TRBJ2-7; D perhaps matches TRBD1 (6 bases). Trimming shortened V by 1 base and J by 6 bases, and 13 bases separated the two germline ends. This CDR3 spans 14 amino acids. CDR1 is SEHNR and CDR2 is FQNEAQ in the germline V gene (reference sequence). CDR3 residues: CASSLGQGPGEQYF. The CDR3 DNA reads as TGTGCCAGCAGCTTAGGGCAGGGGCCGGGCGAGCAGTACTTC.

The chain recombines TRBV7-2 with TRBJ1-5, with 8 bases aligning to TRBD1. V trimming: 5 bases; J trimming: 3 bases; junction bases outside the gene matches: 6. CDR1 SGHTA and CDR2 FQGNSA come from the germline V gene. The CDR3 has 15 residues. The CDR3 reads CASSLGQGLNQPQHF. In nucleotides, the CDR3 is TGTGCCAGCAGCCTTGGACAGGGACTCAATCAGCCCCAGCATTTT.

The chain employs TRBV5-4 and TRBJ1-2, with D uncertain. CDR1 and CDR2 from the germline V gene are SGHNT and YYREEE (reference sequence). V dropped 5 bases and J dropped 2 bases, with 10 bases sitting between them. This CDR3 has 13 amino acids. For the CDR3, the DNA is TGTGCCAGCAGTACGGAGAGAAACTATGGCTACACCTTC. Protein product: CASSTERNYGYTF.

The gene calls are TRBV30 and TRBJ2-7, with D maybe TRBD1 (5 bases). Trimming left V 2 bases short and J 2 bases short, with 13 bases between. Germline V gene data show CDR1 as GTSNPN and CDR2 as SVGIG (reference sequence). CDR3 length equals 14 residues. CDR3 protein: CAWSQGGFAYEQYF. Here the CDR3 DNA reads TGTGCCTGGAGTCAGGGTGGGTTCGCCTACGAGCAGTACTTC.

This chain links TRBV19 with TRBJ2-5; 14 bases are shared with TRBD2. This CDR3 region has 16 residues. J was trimmed by 4 bases and V by 5 bases; bases with no gene match: 6. CDR1 and CDR2 (germline): LNHDA, SQIVND (reference sequence). CDR3 region: CASSPPGLAGGETQYF. CDR3 DNA: TGTGCCAGTAGTCCCCCCGGACTAGCGGGAGGAGAGACCCAGTACTTC.

The V gene is TRBV18, the J gene TRBJ2-1; perhaps TRBD1 as D (5 bases). The CDR3 loop spans 14 amino acids. Germline V gene sequence: CDR1 KGHSH, CDR2 LQKENI. V shed 4 bases and J shed 4 bases, with 11 bases lying between them. As DNA, the CDR3 is TGTGCCAGCTCACTATTCCGACAGTACAATGAGCAGTTCTTC. Translated, it gives CASSLFRQYNEQFF.

The J gene is TRBJ1-6, the V gene TRBV9; D is possibly TRBD1 (6 bases). Per the germline V gene, CDR1 is SGDLS and CDR2 is YYNGEE. V was clipped by 4 bases and J by 10 bases, with 18 bases between them. The CDR3 totals 15 residues. The CDR3 region is CASSPRGANTSPLHF. The CDR3 DNA reads as TGTGCCAGCAGCCCCCGGGGGGCAAATACCTCACCCCTCCACTTT.

The rearrangement links TRBV30 to TRBJ2-3; no clear D gene. The CDR3 is 14 amino acids. Germline CDR1 reads GTSNPN; CDR2 reads SVGIG (reference sequence). V was clipped by 0 bases and J by 5 bases, with 12 bases between them. CDR3 sequence reads: CAWSVSGSGDTQYF. CDR3 sequence (DNA): TGTGCCTGGAGTGTGTCTGGGTCGGGAGATACGCAGTATTTT.

The rearrangement links TRBV30 to TRBJ2-5, with D perhaps matching TRBD2 (6 bases). V gave up 0 bases and J gave up 2 bases, with 16 bases separating them. Germline V gene sequence: CDR1 GTSNPN, CDR2 SVGIG (reference sequence). The CDR3 covers 16 residues. The CDR3, as DNA: TGTGCCTGGAGTGTAGCCCCGGGACTGCCACAAGAGACCCAGTACTTC. This encodes CAWSVAPGLPQETQYF.

This clone came up a few times. The rearrangement uses TRBV7-8 and TRBJ2-5; TRBD2 matches at 10 bases. The CDR3 spans 16 residues. Germline V gene data show CDR1 as SGHVS and CDR2 as FQNEAQ. The V and J ends lost 3 bases and 1 base, in that order; junction bases with no gene match: 5. CDR3 nucleotides: TGTGCCAGCAGCTTTTTAGCGGGAGGATCCCAAGAGACCCAGTACTTC. This codes for CASSFLAGGSQETQYF.

The rearrangement links TRBV29-1 to TRBJ2-7; weak D call: TRBD1 (6 bases). CDR3 size: 12 residues. The germline V gene has CDR1 SQVTM and CDR2 ANQGSEA. V was shortened by 6 bases and J by 2 bases, with 11 bases between the two germline ends. The chain's CDR3 is CSVETGAYEQYF. The CDR3 DNA sequence: TGCAGCGTGGAGACAGGAGCCTACGAGCAGTACTTC.

This clone was counted only a few times. The chain joins TRBV5-6 to TRBJ2-1, with a weak D call TRBD2 (5 bases). Germline lookup yields CDR1 SGHDT and CDR2 YYEEEE. Trimming took 6 bases from V and 9 from J, leaving 28 bases between them. This CDR3 has 17 amino acids. Here the CDR3 reads CASTLDIGSSSKAEQFF. The CDR3 DNA follows: TGTGCCAGCACCCTAGATATAGGGAGTAGTAGTAAGGCTGAGCAGTTCTTC.

This chain connects TRBV19 to TRBJ2-1, with D perhaps matching TRBD2 (5 bases). This CDR3 is built from 15 residues. From germline, CDR1 is LNHDA and CDR2 SQIVND (reference sequence). Trimming took 7 bases from V and 0 from J, leaving 13 bases between them. CDR3 residues: CASTPSGNSYNEQFF. Here the CDR3 DNA reads TGTGCCAGTACTCCATCCGGGAACTCCTACAATGAGCAGTTCTTC. Drawing the rest from reference TRBV19 and TRBJ2-1, the complete variable domain is DGGITQSPKYLFRKEGQNVTLSCEQNLNHDAMYWYRQDPGQGLRLIYYSQIVNDFQKGDIAEGYSVSREKKESFPLTVTSAQKNPTAFYLCASTPSGNSYNEQFFGPGTRLTVL.

The CDR3 DNA follows: TGTGCCAGCAGCAAACGGACAGGGACCTACGAGCAGTACTTC. Translation: CASSKRTGTYEQYF. The chain links TRBV5-6 to TRBJ2-7; TRBD1 agrees at 8 bases. The CDR3 has 14 residues. The ends lost 4 bases at V and 2 bases at J; junction bases unmatched: 5. Germline V gene sequence: CDR1 SGHDT, CDR2 YYEEEE.

The chain combines TRBV7-9 with TRBJ2-1, with 9 bases matching TRBD2. The V gene end was trimmed by 6 bases and the J gene end by 3 bases; junction bases not matched to a gene: 12. The CDR3 runs to 17 residues. Germline CDR1 reads SEHNR; CDR2 reads FQNEAQ (reference sequence). DNA of the CDR3: TGTGCCAGCAGTCGAAGGGCTAGCGGGGTCATCTACAATGAGCAGTTCTTC. Protein: CASSRRASGVIYNEQFF. Using reference TRBV7-9 and TRBJ2-1 for the parts outside the CDR3, the full variable domain is DTGVSQNPRHKITKRGQNVTFRCDPISEHNRLYWYRQTLGQGPEFLTYFQNEAQLEKSRLLSDRFSAERPKGSFSTLEIQRTEQGDSAMYLCASSRRASGVIYNEQFFGPGTRLTVL.

The chain carries TRBV19 and TRBJ2-2, with 10 bases aligning to TRBD1. The CDR3 is made up of 13 amino acids. The V and J ends lost 9 bases and 6 bases, in that order; junction bases with no gene match: 4. The germline gives CDR1 LNHDA, CDR2 SQIVND (reference sequence). DNA of the CDR3: TGTGCCAGCCGGGACAGGGGTCCCGGGGAGCTGTTTTTT. Its translation: CASRDRGPGELFF.

This chain links TRBV11-2 with TRBJ2-3; 9 positions agree with TRBD2. Losses at the gene ends were 4 bases for V and 2 bases for J; bases not matched to a gene: 4. The CDR3 spans 15 residues. Per the germline V gene, CDR1 is SGHAT and CDR2 is FQNNGV. CDR3 amino acids: CASSSLAGATDTQYF. The CDR3 DNA is TGTGCCAGCAGCTCCTTAGCGGGGGCCACAGATACGCAGTATTTT.